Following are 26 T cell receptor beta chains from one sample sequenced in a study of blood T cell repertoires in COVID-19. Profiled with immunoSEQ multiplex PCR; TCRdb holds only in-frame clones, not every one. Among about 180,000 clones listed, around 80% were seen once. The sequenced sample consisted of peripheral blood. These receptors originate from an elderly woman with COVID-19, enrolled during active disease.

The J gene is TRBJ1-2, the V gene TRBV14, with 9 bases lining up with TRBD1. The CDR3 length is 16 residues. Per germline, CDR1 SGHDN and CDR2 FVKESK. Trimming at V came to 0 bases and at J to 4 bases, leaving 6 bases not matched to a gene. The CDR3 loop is CASSQDQNRGPYGYTF. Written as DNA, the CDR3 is TGTGCCAGCAGCCAAGATCAGAACAGGGGGCCCTATGGCTACACCTTC. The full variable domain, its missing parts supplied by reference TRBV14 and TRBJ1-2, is EAGVTQFPSHSVIEKGQTVTLRCDPISGHDNLYWYRRVMGKEIKFLLHFVKESKQDESGMPNNRFLAERTGGTYSTLKVQPAELEDSGVYFCASSQDQNRGPYGYTFGSGTRLTVV.

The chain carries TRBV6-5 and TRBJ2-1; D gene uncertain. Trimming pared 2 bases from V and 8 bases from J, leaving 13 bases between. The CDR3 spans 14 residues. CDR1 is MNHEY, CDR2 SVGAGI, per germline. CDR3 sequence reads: CASSYGWRSDEQFF. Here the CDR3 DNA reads TGTGCCAGCAGTTACGGTTGGAGAAGTGATGAGCAGTTCTTC.

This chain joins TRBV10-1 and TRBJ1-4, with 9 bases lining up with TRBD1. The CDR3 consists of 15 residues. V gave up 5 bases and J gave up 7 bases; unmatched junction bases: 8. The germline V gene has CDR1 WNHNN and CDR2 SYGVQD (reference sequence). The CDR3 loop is CASSKGQGRREKLFF. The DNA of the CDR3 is TGCGCCAGCAGTAAGGGACAGGGACGGCGTGAAAAACTGTTTTTT.

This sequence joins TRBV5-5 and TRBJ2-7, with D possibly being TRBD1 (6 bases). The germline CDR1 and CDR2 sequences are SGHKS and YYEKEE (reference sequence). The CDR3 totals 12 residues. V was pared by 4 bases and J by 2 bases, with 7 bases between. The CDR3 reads CASSRTAYEQYF. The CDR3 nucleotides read TGTGCCAGCAGCCGGACAGCCTACGAGCAGTACTTC.

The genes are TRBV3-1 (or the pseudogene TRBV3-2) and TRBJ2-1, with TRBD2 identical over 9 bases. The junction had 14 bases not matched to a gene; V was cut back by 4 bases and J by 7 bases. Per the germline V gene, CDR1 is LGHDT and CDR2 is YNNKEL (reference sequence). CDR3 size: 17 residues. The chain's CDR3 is CASSRPPPREGQNEQFF. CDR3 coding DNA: TGTGCCAGCAGCCGCCCTCCCCCGCGGGAGGGTCAAAATGAGCAGTTCTTC.

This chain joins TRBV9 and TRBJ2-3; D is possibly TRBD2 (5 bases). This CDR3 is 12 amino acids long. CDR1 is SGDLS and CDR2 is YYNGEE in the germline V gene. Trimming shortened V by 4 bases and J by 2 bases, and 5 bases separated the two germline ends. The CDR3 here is CASSRDTDTQYF. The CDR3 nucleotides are TGTGCCAGCAGCCGGGACACAGATACGCAGTATTTT. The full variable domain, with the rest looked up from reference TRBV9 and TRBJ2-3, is DSGVTQTPKHLITATGQRVTLRCSPRSGDLSVYWYQQSLDQGLQFLIQYYNGEERAKGNILERFSAQQFPDLHSELNLSSLELGDSALYFCASSRDTDTQYFGPGTRLTVL.

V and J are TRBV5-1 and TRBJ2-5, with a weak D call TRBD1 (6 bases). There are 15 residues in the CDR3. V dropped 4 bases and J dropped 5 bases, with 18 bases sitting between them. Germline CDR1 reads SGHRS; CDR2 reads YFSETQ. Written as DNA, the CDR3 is TGCGCCAGCAGCCCGAACAGGGCAGCCGGGGAGACCCAGTACTTC. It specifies CASSPNRAAGETQYF.

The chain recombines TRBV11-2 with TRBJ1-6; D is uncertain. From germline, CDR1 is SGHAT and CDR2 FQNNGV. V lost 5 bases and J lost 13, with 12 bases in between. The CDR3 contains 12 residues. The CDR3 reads CASSPYVTPLHF. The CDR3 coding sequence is TGTGCCAGCAGCCCCTACGTTACTCCCCTCCACTTT.

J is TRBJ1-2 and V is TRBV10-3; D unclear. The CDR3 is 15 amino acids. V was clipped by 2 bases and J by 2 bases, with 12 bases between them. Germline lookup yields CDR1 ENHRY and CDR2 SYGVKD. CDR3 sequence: CAISEIRRVNYGYTF. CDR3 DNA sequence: TGTGCCATCAGTGAGATAAGACGGGTAAACTATGGCTACACCTTC.

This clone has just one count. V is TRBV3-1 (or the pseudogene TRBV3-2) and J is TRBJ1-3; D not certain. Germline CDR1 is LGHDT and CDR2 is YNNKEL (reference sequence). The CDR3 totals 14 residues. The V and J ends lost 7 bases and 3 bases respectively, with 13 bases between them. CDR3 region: CASTQAGFGNTIYF. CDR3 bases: TGTGCCAGCACGCAAGCGGGTTTTGGAAACACCATATATTTT.

The CDR3 DNA is TGTGCCAGCAGTGTGTCAGTGTACCAAGAGACCCAGTACTTC. Protein sequence: CASSVSVYQETQYF. The rearrangement links TRBV2 to TRBJ2-5; D remains ambiguous. The CDR3 is made up of 14 amino acids. Per germline, CDR1 SNHLY and CDR2 FYNNEI. Trimming pared 4 bases from V and 0 bases from J, leaving 9 bases between.

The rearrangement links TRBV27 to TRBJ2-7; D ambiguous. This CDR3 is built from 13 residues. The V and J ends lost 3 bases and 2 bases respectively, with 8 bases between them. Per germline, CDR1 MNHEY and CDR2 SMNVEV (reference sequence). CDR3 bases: TGTGCCAGCAGTTTGCGACAAACCTACGAGCAGTACTTC. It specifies CASSLRQTYEQYF.

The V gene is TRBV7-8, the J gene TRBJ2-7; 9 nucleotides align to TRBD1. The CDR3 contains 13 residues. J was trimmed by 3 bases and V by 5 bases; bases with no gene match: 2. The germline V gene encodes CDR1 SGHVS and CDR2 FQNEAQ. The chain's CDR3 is CASSRTGDYEQYF. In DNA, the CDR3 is TGTGCCAGCAGCCGGACAGGGGACTACGAGCAGTACTTC.

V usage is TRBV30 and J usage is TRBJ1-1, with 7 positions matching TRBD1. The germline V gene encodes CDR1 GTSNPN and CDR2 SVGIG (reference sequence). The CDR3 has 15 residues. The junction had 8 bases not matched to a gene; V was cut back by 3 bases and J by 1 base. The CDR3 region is CAWRSMDRRNTEAFF. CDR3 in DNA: TGTGCCTGGAGGAGTATGGACAGGAGGAACACTGAAGCTTTCTTT.

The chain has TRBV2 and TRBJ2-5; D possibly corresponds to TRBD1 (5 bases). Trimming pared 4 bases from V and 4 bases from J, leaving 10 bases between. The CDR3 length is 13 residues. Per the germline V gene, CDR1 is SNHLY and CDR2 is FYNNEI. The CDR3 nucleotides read TGTGCCAGCAGTGGGACAAATTCAGAGACCCAGTACTTC. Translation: CASSGTNSETQYF.

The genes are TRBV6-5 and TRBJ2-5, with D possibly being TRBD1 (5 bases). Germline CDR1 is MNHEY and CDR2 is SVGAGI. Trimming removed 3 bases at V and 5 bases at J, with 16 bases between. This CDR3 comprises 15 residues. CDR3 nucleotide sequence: TGTGCCAGCAGTTATCTCCAGGGAAGGGTGGAGACCCAGTACTTC. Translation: CASSYLQGRVETQYF.

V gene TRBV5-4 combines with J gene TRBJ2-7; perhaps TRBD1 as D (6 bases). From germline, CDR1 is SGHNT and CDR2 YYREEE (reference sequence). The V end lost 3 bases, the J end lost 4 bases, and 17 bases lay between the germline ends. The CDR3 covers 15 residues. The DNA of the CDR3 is TGTGCCAGCAGCTCGACACAGGGAAGGGCTTACGAGCAGTACTTC. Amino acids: CASSSTQGRAYEQYF.

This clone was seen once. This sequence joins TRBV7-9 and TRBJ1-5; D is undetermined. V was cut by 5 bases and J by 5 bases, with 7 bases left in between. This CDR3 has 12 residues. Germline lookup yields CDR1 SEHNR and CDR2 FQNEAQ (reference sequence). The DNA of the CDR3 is TGTGCCAGCAGCCCCCCCGATCAGCCCCAGCATTTT. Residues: CASSPPDQPQHF.

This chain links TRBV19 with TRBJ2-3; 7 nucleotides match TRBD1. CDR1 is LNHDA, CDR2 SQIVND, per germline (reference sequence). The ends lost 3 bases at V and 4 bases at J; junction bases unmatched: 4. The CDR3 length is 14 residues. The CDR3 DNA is TGTGCCAGTAGTATTGACAGGGCATCAGATACGCAGTATTTT. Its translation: CASSIDRASDTQYF.

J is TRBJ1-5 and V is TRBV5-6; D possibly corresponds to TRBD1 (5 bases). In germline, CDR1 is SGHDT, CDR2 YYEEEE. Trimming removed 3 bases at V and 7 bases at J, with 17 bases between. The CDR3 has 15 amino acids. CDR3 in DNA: TGTGCCAGCAGCTCCAGGCGGGGGGTTAAGCAGCCCCAGCATTTT. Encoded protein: CASSSRRGVKQPQHF. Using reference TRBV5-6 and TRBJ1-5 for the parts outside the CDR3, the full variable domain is DAGVTQSPTHLIKTRGQQVTLRCSPKSGHDTVSWYQQALGQGPQFIFQYYEEEERQRGNFPDRFSGHQFPNYSSELNVNALLLGDSALYLCASSSRRGVKQPQHFGDGTRLSIL.

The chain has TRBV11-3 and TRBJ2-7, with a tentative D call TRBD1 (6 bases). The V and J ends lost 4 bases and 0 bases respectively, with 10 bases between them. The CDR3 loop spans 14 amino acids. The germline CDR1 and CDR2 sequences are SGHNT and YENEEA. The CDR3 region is CASSSADSSYEQYF. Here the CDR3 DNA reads TGTGCCAGCAGCTCCGCGGACAGCTCCTACGAGCAGTACTTC.

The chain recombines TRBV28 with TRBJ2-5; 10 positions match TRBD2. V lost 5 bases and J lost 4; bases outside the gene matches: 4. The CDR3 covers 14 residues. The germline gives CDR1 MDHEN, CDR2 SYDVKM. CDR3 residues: CASSGTSVPETQYF. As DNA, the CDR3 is TGTGCCAGCAGTGGGACTAGCGTTCCAGAGACCCAGTACTTC.

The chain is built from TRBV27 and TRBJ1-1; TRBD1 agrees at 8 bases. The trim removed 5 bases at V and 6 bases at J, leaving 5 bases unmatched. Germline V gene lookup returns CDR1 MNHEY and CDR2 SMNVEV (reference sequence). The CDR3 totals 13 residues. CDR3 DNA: TGTGCCAGCAGTCCCGGACAGGGCGCTGAAGCTTTCTTT. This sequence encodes CASSPGQGAEAFF.

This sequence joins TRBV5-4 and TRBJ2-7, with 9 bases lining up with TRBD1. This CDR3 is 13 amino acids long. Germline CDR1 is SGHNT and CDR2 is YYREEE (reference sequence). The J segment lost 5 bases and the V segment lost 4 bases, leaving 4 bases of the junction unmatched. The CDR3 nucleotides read TGTGCCAGCAGCCGGGACAGGGAACACGAGCAGTACTTC. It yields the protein CASSRDREHEQYF.

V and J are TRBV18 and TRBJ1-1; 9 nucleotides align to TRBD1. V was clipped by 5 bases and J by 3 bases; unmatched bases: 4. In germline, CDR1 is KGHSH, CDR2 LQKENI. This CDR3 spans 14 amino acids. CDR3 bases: TGTGCCAGCTCAAGGGACAGGGCCTACACTGAAGCTTTCTTT. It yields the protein CASSRDRAYTEAFF.

CDR3 nucleotides: TGCAGCGTTGAAGCCGGGATTCATAGGCGGGAGACCCAGTACTTC. It codes for CSVEAGIHRRETQYF. The chain links TRBV29-1 to TRBJ2-5, with D possibly being TRBD2 (5 bases). CDR1 and CDR2 from the germline V gene are SQVTM and ANQGSEA. Between the trimmed V and J ends, which lost 1 base and 5 bases, there was a span of 17 bases. This CDR3 has 15 amino acids.